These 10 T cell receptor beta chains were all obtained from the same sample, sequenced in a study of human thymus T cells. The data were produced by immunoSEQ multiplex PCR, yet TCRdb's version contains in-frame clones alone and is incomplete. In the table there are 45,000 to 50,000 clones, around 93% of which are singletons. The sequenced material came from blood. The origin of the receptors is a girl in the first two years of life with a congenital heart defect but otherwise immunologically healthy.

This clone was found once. The CDR3 bases are TGTGCCAGTAAGAGGAGCGTTTTACCAAGCACAGATACGCAGTATTTT. Amino acids: CASKRSVLPSTDTQYF. This chain uses TRBV19 with TRBJ2-3; D not certain. V shed 7 bases and J shed 0 bases, with 17 bases lying between them. Germline values: CDR1 LNHDA, CDR2 SQIVND (reference sequence). This CDR3 comprises 16 residues.

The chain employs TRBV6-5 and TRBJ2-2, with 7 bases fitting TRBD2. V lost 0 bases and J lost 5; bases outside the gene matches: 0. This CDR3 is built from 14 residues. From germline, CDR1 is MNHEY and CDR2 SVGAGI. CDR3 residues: CASSYSSGTGELFF. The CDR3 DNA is TGTGCCAGCAGTTACTCTAGCGGGACCGGGGAGCTGTTTTTT.

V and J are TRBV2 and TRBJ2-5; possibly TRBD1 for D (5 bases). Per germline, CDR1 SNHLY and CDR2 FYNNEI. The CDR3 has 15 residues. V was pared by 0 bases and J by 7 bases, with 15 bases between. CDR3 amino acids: CASSEAFSGWGTQYF. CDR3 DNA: TGTGCCAGCAGTGAAGCATTTTCAGGGTGGGGGACCCAGTACTTC.

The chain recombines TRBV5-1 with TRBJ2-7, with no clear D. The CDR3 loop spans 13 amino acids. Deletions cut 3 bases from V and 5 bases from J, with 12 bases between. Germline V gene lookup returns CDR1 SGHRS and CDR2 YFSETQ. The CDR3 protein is CASSWVIPHEQYF. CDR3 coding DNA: TGCGCCAGCAGCTGGGTCATCCCCCACGAGCAGTACTTC.

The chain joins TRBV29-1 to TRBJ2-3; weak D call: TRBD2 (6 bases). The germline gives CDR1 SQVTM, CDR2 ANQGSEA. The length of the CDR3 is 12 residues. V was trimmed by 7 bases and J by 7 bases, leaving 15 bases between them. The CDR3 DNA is TGCAGCGCTATCCTCGGCGGGAATACGCAGTATTTT. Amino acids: CSAILGGNTQYF.

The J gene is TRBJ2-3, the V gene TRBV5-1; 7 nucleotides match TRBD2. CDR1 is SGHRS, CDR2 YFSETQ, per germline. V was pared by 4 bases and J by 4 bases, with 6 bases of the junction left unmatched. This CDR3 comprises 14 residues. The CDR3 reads CASSGGSPPDTQYF. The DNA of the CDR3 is TGCGCCAGCAGCGGCGGGAGTCCCCCAGATACGCAGTATTTT.

CDR3: CASSLGNTGELFF. The CDR3 nucleotides are TGTGCCAGCAGCTTGGGAAACACCGGGGAGCTGTTTTTT. The chain links TRBV7-2 to TRBJ2-2; D is undetermined. CDR1 is SGHTA, CDR2 FQGNSA, per germline. Trimming stripped 3 bases from V and 2 bases from J, with 4 bases between. This CDR3 is built from 13 residues.

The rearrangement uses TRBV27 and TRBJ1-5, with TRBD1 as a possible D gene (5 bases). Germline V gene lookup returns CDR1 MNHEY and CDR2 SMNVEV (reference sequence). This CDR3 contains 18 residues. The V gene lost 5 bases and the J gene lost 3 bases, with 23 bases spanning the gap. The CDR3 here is CASSNHKTGTDNNQPQHF. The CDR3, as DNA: TGTGCCAGCAGTAACCACAAAACCGGGACCGACAACAATCAGCCCCAGCATTTT.

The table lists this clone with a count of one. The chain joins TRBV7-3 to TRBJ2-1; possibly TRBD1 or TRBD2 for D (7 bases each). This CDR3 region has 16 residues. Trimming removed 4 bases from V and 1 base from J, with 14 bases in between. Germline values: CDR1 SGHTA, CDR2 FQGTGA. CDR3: CASSSRGGESYNEQFF. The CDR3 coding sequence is TGTGCCAGCAGCTCCAGGGGGGGAGAATCCTACAATGAGCAGTTCTTC.

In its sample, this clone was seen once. The CDR3: CASSAAGGTQETQYF. The CDR3 DNA reads TGTGCCAGCAGTGCAGCGGGAGGGACCCAAGAGACCCAGTACTTC. This chain connects TRBV6-1 to TRBJ2-5; 10 bases fit TRBD2. V lost 4 bases and J lost 1; bases outside the gene matches: 3. The CDR3 spans 15 residues. CDR1 and CDR2 (germline): MNHNS, SASEGT.